This T cell receptor beta chain appears in the sequencing data of a study of vaccination and CD4 T cells after COVID-19. For this clonotype: Antigen: not known.

As for treatment: roughly nine-day PBMC culture with coronavirus spike peptide pools or control peptides (ViraFEST assay). These CD4+ T cells came from an unexposed donor, sampled before the COVID-19 pandemic (2011-2018). With peptide pools, ViraFEST first expanded antigen-specific T cells and afterwards sequenced their TCRs. The assay that was used to sequence DNA from cultured CD4+ T cells was the Oncomine TCR Beta short-read assay. Genomic DNA was taken out of cultured CD4+ T cells by extraction. TCRdb passed the PCR reads through MiXCR, listing each CDR3 protein once. This table has several thousand distinct CDR3 sequences, more than 25% appearing once. Sequencing was performed on CD4+ T cells from blood, cultured in vitro. The clonotype originates from a human donor in good health.

CDR3 sequence (DNA): TGTGCCAGCAGCTTAGGGGATAGCGGGAGCTTGCGGGCAGATACGCAGTATTTT. It encodes CASSLGDSGSLRADTQYF. V gene TRBV7-2 combines with J gene TRBJ2-3; 9 nucleotides match TRBD2. J gave up 4 bases and V 1 base, and 12 bases lay outside the gene matches. The germline V gene encodes CDR1 SGHTA and CDR2 FQGNSA. The CDR3 extends over 18 amino acids.